A single sample gave rise to the 2 T cell receptor beta chains below, sequenced in a study of T cell responses to AZD1222 COVID-19 vaccine. Data came from immunoSEQ multiplex PCR; TCRdb stores just in-frame clones and leaves some out. Of 65,000 to 90,000 clones listed, about 85% are singletons. Sequencing was performed on peripheral blood, taken 28 days after the second AZD1222 dose. Receptor source: an adult who received the AZD1222 COVID-19 vaccine.

The rearrangement uses TRBV18 and TRBJ1-1; the D is unclear. Per the germline V gene, CDR1 is KGHSH and CDR2 is LQKENI. V shed 6 bases and J shed 0 bases, with 11 bases lying between them. The CDR3 length is 14 residues. CDR3 nucleotides: TGTGCCAGCTCTCCGGATTCACTGAACACTGAAGCTTTCTTT. It is translated as CASSPDSLNTEAFF.

This chain links TRBV12-3 or TRBV12-4 with TRBJ2-1; 9 nucleotides align to TRBD1. CDR3 size: 11 residues. Germline trimming cut 5 bases from V and 13 bases from J; bases unmatched to any gene: 3. The CDR3 DNA sequence: TGTGCCAGCAGTCGGGGACAGGGACAGTTCTTC. This sequence encodes CASSRGQGQFF.